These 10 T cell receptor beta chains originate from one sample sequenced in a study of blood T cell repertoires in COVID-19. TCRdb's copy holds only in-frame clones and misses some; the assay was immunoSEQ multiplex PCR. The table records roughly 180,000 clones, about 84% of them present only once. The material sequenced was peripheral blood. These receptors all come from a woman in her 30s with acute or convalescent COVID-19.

The CDR3 DNA is TGTGCCAGCAGCCAGGGGACAGAAACGGCTGGCTACACCTTC. Translation: CASSQGTETAGYTF. The V gene is TRBV4-2, the J gene TRBJ1-2; TRBD1 matches 7 bases. With V trimmed by 3 bases and J by 7 bases, 8 bases remained unmatched. Germline values: CDR1 LGHNA, CDR2 YNFKEQ. The CDR3 extends over 14 amino acids.

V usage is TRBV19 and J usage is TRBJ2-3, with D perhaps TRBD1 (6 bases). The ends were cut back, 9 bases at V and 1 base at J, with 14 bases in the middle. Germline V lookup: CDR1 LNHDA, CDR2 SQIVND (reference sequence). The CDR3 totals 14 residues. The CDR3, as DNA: TGTGCCAGCTCGGACAGTCTACGCACAGATACGCAGTATTTT. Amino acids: CASSDSLRTDTQYF.

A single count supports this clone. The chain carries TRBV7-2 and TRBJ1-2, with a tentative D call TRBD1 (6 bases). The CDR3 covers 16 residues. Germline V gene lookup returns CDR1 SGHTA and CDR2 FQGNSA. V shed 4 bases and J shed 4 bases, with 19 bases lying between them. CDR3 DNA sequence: TGTGCCAGCAGCTCCTACTTCGGGCAGGGGTCCTATGGCTACACCTTC. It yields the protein CASSSYFGQGSYGYTF.

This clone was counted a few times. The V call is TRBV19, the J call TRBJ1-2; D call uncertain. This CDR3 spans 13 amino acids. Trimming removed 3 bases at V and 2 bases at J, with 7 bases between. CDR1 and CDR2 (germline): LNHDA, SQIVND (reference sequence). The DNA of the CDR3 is TGTGCCAGTAGTATTCCCCCGAACTATGGCTACACCTTC. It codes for CASSIPPNYGYTF.

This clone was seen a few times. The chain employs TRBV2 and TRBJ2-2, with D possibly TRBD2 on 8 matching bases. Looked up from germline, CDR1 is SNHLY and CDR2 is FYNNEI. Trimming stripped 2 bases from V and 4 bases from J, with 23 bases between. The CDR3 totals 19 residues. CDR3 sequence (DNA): TGTGCCAGCAGTGAAAATTGGGAGGGGGCTAGCGGGTTCACCGGGGAGCTGTTTTTT. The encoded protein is CASSENWEGASGFTGELFF.

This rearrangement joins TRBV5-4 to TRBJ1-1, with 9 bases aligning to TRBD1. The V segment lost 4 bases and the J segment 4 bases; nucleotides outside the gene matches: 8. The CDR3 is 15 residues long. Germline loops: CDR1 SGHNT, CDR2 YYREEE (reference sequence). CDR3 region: CASSLTGGGGTEAFF. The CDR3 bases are TGTGCCAGCAGCCTGACAGGGGGGGGAGGCACTGAAGCTTTCTTT. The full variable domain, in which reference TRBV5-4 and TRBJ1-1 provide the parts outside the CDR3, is ETGVTQSPTHLIKTRGQQVTLRCSSQSGHNTVSWYQQALGQGPQFIFQYYREEENGRGNFPPRFSGLQFPNYSSELNVNALELDDSALYLCASSLTGGGGTEAFFGQGTRLTVV.

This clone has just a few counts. CDR3 nucleotides: TGTGCCAGCAGTTCCCCACGGCTAGAGAGAGTGGATGTAGGCAATGAGCAGTTCTTC. It translates to CASSSPRLERVDVGNEQFF. V gene TRBV2 combines with J gene TRBJ2-1; D is unclear. CDR1 is SNHLY, CDR2 FYNNEI, per germline. CDR3 size: 19 residues. V lost 5 bases and J lost 6, with 29 bases in between.

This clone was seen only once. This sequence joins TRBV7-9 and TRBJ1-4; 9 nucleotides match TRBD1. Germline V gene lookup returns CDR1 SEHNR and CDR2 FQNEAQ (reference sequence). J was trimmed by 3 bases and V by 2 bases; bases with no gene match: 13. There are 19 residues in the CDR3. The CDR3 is CASSLRGTGKRVPNEKLFF. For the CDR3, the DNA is TGTGCCAGCAGCTTACGCGGGACAGGGAAGAGGGTCCCTAATGAAAAACTGTTTTTT.

CDR3 in DNA: TGTGCCAGCACGGATACAGCGAACACTGAAGCTTTCTTT. This translates into CASTDTANTEAFF. This chain links TRBV19 with TRBJ1-1; D is undetermined. Germline V gene sequence: CDR1 LNHDA, CDR2 SQIVND (reference sequence). The CDR3 is 13 residues long. Trimming pared 9 bases from V and 1 base from J, leaving 12 bases between.

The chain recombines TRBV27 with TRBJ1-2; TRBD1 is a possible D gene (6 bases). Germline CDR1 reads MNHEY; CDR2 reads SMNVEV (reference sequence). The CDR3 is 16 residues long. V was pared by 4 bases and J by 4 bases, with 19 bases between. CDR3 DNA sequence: TGTGCCAGCAGTTGGGACCCCGGACAGTCTCTCTATGGCTACACCTTC. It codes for CASSWDPGQSLYGYTF.